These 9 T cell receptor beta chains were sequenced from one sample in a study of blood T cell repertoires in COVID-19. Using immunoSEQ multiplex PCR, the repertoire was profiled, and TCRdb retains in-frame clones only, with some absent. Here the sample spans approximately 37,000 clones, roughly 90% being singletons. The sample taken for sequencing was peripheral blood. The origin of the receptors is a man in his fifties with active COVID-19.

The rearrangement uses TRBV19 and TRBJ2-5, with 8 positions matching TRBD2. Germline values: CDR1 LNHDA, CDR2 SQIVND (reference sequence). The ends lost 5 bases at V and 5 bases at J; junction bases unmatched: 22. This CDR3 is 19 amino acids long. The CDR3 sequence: CASSSTPPESGRFGETQYF. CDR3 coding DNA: TGTGCCAGTAGTTCAACCCCCCCGGAGAGCGGGAGATTCGGTGAGACCCAGTACTTC.

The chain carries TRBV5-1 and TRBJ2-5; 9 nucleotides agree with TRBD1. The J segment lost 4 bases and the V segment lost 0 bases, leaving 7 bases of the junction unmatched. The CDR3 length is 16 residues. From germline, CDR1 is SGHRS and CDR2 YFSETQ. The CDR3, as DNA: TGCGCCAGCAGCTTGGGGACAGGGGAGTTTTCAGAGACCCAGTACTTC. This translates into CASSLGTGEFSETQYF. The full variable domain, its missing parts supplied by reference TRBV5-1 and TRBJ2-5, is KAGVTQTPRYLIKTRGQQVTLSCSPISGHRSVSWYQQTPGQGLQFLFEYFSETQRNKGNFPGRFSGRQFSNSRSEMNVSTLELGDSALYLCASSLGTGEFSETQYFGPGTRLLVL.

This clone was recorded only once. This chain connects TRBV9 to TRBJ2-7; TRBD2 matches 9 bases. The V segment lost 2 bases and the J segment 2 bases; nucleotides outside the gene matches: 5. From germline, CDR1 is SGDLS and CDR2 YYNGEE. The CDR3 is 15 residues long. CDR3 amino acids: CASSVHLAGPYEQYF. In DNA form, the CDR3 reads TGTGCCAGCAGCGTTCACCTAGCGGGGCCCTACGAGCAGTACTTC.

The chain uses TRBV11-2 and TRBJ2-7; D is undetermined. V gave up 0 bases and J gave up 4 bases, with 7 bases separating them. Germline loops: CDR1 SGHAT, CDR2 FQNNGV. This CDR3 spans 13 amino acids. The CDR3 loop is CASSLEVQYEQYF. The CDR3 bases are TGTGCCAGCAGCTTAGAGGTCCAGTACGAGCAGTACTTC.

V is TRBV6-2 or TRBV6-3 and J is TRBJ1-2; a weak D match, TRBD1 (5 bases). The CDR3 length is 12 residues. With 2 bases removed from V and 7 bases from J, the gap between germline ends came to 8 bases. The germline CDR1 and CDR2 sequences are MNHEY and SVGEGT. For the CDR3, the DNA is TGTGCCAGCAGTTACCTAGGGGCTGGCTACACCTTC. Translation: CASSYLGAGYTF.

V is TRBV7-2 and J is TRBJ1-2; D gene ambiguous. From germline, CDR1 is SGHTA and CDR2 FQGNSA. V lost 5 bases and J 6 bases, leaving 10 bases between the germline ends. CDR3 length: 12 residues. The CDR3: CASSPFGDGYTF. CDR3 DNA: TGTGCCAGCAGCCCCTTCGGGGATGGCTACACCTTC.

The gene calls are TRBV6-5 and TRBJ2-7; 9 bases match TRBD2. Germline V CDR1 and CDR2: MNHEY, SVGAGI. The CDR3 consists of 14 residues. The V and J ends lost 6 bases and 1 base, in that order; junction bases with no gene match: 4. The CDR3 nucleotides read TGTGCCAGCAGACCAGCGGGAGGATCCTACGAGCAGTACTTC. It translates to CASRPAGGSYEQYF.

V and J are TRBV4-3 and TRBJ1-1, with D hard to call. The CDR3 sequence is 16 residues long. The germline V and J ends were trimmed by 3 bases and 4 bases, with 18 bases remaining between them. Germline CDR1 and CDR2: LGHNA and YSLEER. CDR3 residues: CASSQEVPRFITEAFF. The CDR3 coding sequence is TGCGCCAGCAGCCAGGAGGTTCCCCGCTTTATCACTGAAGCTTTCTTT.

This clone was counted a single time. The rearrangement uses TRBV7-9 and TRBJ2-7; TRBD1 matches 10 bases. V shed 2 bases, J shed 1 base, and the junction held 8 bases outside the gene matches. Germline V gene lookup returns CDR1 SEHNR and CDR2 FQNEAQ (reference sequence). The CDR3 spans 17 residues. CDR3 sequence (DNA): TGTGCCAGCAGCTTAATGGGACAGGGGTTGATTTCCTACGAGCAGTACTTC. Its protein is CASSLMGQGLISYEQYF.